The T cell receptor beta chain under discussion was sequenced for a study of T cells in Graves' hyperthyroidism and ophthalmopathy. The overall study: Blood from the periphery was taken at initial diagnosis, before any treatment.

The study's findings and limits: A 13 V-J signature model discriminated ophthalmopathy versus stable hyperthyroidism. Expanded thyroid clonotypes (above 0.001) were mostly also found in blood.

A remark on this clonotype: Its antigen remains unidentified.

What was amplified from RNA transcripts were TCR beta CDR3 regions. Carried out on the TCR CDR3, a first-round RT-PCR used the HTBI primer set. TCRdb re-called the multiplex PCR reads with MiXCR, one entry per CDR3 protein. The repertoire holds approximately 720,000 distinct CDR3 sequences, approximately 18% seen once, with roughly 17% in the top ten. V was shortened by 5 bases and J by 0 bases, with 17 bases between the two germline ends. Germline loops: CDR1 SGHAT, CDR2 FQNNGV. The CDR3 length is 17 residues. The receptor's source is a woman aged 50 to 60 with Graves' hyperthyroidism that later progressed to Graves' ophthalmopathy. The chain joins TRBV11-2 to TRBJ2-4; D perhaps matches TRBD1 (6 bases). The sequencing input was blood. The CDR3 nucleotides read TGTGCCAGCAGCCTAATAACAGGGCCGCTAGCCAAAAACATTCAGTACTTC. This sequence encodes CASSLITGPLAKNIQYF.